These T cell receptor beta chains were read from a single sample in a study of cytomegalovirus exposure and HLA in healthy donors. Assay used: immunoSEQ multiplex PCR; TCRdb lists only in-frame clones, some missing. In the table there are 150,000 or so clones, 60% to 80% of which are singletons. Sequenced: PBMCs. The receptors were sampled from a female donor in good health and CMV-seronegative. The CDR3 runs from the conserved cysteine through the conserved F or W. Each record gives: clone size, CDR3 length, V gene, J gene, D gene, CDR3 DNA, CDR3 protein. D genes are given only for firm matches. Size tells how often a clone was seen (once, few, many) or the class of an expanded clone, and some rows leave it out.

abundance: few
len: 17
v_gene: TRBV15
j_gene: TRBJ1-3
d_gene: NA
CDR3nt: TGTGCCACCCGACCTGGGTTGGTTGGGAGGTCTGGAAACACCATATATTTT
CDR3aa: CATRPGLVGRSGNTIYF

abundance: NA
len: 14
v_gene: TRBV27
j_gene: TRBJ2-7
d_gene: NA
CDR3nt: TGTGCCAGCAGTTTACAGGGGCTTCCATACGAGCAGTACTTC
CDR3aa: CASSLQGLPYEQYF

abundance: NA
len: 11
v_gene: TRBV27
j_gene: TRBJ2-2
d_gene: NA
CDR3nt: TGTGCCAGCGCCTCCGGGGGGGAGCTGTTTTTT
CDR3aa: CASASGGELFF

abundance: once
len: 15
v_gene: TRBV19
j_gene: TRBJ1-4
d_gene: NA
CDR3nt: TGTGCCAGTAGTATAATAGGAGAACAAAATGAAAAACTGTTTTTT
CDR3aa: CASSIIGEQNEKLFF

abundance: NA
len: 13
v_gene: TRBV5-6
j_gene: TRBJ1-1
d_gene: NA
CDR3nt: TGTGCCAGCACCTGGAGTGTGGGCACTGAAGCTTTCTTT
CDR3aa: CASTWSVGTEAFF

abundance: NA
len: 15
v_gene: TRBV10-3
j_gene: TRBJ2-2
d_gene: TRBD2
CDR3nt: TGTGCCATCAGGGGGGCGAGCGGGGGCACCGGGGAGCTGTTTTTT
CDR3aa: CAIRGASGGTGELFF

abundance: NA
len: 15
v_gene: TRBV7-3
j_gene: TRBJ2-1
d_gene: TRBD2
CDR3nt: TGTGCCAGCAGCTCCGGACTAGCGGGGGGGAATGAGCAGTTCTTC
CDR3aa: CASSSGLAGGNEQFF

abundance: NA
len: 16
v_gene: TRBV7-2
j_gene: TRBJ2-3
d_gene: TRBD2
CDR3nt: TGTGCCAGCAGCTTAGCAGGGACTAGCGCCCCAGATACGCAGTATTTT
CDR3aa: CASSLAGTSAPDTQYF

abundance: NA
len: 18
v_gene: TRBV9
j_gene: TRBJ2-4
d_gene: TRBD1
CDR3nt: TGTGCCAGCAGCGGAGAACAGGGGGCGAACTTAGCCAAAAACATTCAGTACTTC
CDR3aa: CASSGEQGANLAKNIQYF

abundance: few
len: 17
v_gene: TRBV25-1
j_gene: TRBJ1-5
d_gene: TRBD1
CDR3nt: TGTGCCAGCAGTGGCCGGGACAGCGATAGTGGCAATCAGCCCCAGCATTTT
CDR3aa: CASSGRDSDSGNQPQHF

abundance: NA
len: 14
v_gene: TRBV6-1
j_gene: TRBJ2-5
d_gene: TRBD1
CDR3nt: TGTGCCACCTCACGGGGACAGGCTCAAGAGACCCAGTACTTC
CDR3aa: CATSRGQAQETQYF

abundance: NA
len: 13
v_gene: TRBV4-2
j_gene: TRBJ2-5
d_gene: NA
CDR3nt: TGTGCCAGCAGCCGGGGCAGGGTAGAGACCCAGTACTTC
CDR3aa: CASSRGRVETQYF

abundance: NA
len: 15
v_gene: TRBV19
j_gene: TRBJ1-2
d_gene: NA
CDR3nt: TGTGCCAGTAGTATAGTGAGCAGGGGAGACTATGGCTACACCTTC
CDR3aa: CASSIVSRGDYGYTF

abundance: NA
len: 12
v_gene: TRBV4-1
j_gene: TRBJ2-3
d_gene: NA
CDR3nt: TGCGCCAGCAGCCCACAGGGTTATACGCAGTATTTT
CDR3aa: CASSPQGYTQYF

abundance: NA
len: 12
v_gene: TRBV11-2
j_gene: TRBJ2-7
d_gene: TRBD2
CDR3nt: TGTGCCAGCAGCGGGGGGGGCTACGAGCAGTACTTC
CDR3aa: CASSGGGYEQYF

abundance: NA
len: 14
v_gene: TRBV2
j_gene: TRBJ1-2
d_gene: TRBD1
CDR3nt: TGTGCCAGCAGTCAGCGACAGGGGAAGTATGGCTACACCTTC
CDR3aa: CASSQRQGKYGYTF

abundance: NA
len: 16
v_gene: TRBV27
j_gene: TRBJ2-6
d_gene: NA
CDR3nt: TGTGCCAGCAGTTTAGAAGTGAGCTCTGGGGCCAACGTCCTGACTTTC
CDR3aa: CASSLEVSSGANVLTF

abundance: NA
len: 13
v_gene: TRBV10-3
j_gene: TRBJ2-1
d_gene: TRBD1
CDR3nt: TGTGCCATCAGTGGGACAGGGATCGCTGAGCAGTTCTTC
CDR3aa: CAISGTGIAEQFF

abundance: few
len: 15
v_gene: TRBV5-1
j_gene: TRBJ2-3
d_gene: TRBD2
CDR3nt: TGCGCCAGCAGCCCCCAAGCGGGGAGCGCAGATACGCAGTATTTT
CDR3aa: CASSPQAGSADTQYF

abundance: NA
len: 15
v_gene: TRBV27
j_gene: TRBJ1-6
d_gene: TRBD1
CDR3nt: TGTGCCAGCAGTTCCGGACAGGGAGGGCATTCACCCCTCCACTTT
CDR3aa: CASSSGQGGHSPLHF

abundance: NA
len: 17
v_gene: TRBV7-6
j_gene: TRBJ1-5
d_gene: TRBD1
CDR3nt: TGTGCCAGCAGCCTAGGGACAGGGGGCAGAGGTGCCATACCCCAGCATTTT
CDR3aa: CASSLGTGGRGAIPQHF

abundance: NA
len: 12
v_gene: TRBV2
j_gene: TRBJ2-1
d_gene: NA
CDR3nt: TGTGCCAGCTTGGGAGGTCAAGTGGAGCAGTTCTTC
CDR3aa: CASLGGQVEQFF

abundance: NA
len: 16
v_gene: TRBV5-1
j_gene: TRBJ2-5
d_gene: NA
CDR3nt: TGCGCCAGCAGCTTGGTGGCGGGGCCGTACCAAGAGACCCAGTACTTC
CDR3aa: CASSLVAGPYQETQYF

abundance: NA
len: 17
v_gene: TRBV18
j_gene: TRBJ1-1
d_gene: NA
CDR3nt: TGTGCCAGCTCACCACGCTCGCAGGGGTCAGGGAACACTGAAGCTTTCTTT
CDR3aa: CASSPRSQGSGNTEAFF

abundance: once
len: 16
v_gene: TRBV9
j_gene: TRBJ2-5
d_gene: TRBD1
CDR3nt: TGTGCCAGCAGCATATCGACAGGGATGAGCCAAGAGACCCAGTACTTC
CDR3aa: CASSISTGMSQETQYF

abundance: NA
len: 14
v_gene: TRBV19
j_gene: TRBJ1-5
d_gene: NA
CDR3nt: TGTGCCAGTAGGGCGGGAAGAGGTGGCAGGACCCAGCATTTT
CDR3aa: CASRAGRGGRTQHF

abundance: NA
len: 13
v_gene: TRBV7-6
j_gene: TRBJ2-2
d_gene: NA
CDR3nt: TGTGCCAGCAGCTTATGGGGGGACCGGGAGCTGTTTTTT
CDR3aa: CASSLWGDRELFF

abundance: NA
len: 14
v_gene: TRBV7-3
j_gene: TRBJ2-1
d_gene: TRBD2
CDR3nt: TGTGCCAGCAGCTTCCGGACTAGCGGGGGACCCAAGTTCTTC
CDR3aa: CASSFRTSGGPKFF

abundance: NA
len: 13
v_gene: TRBV19
j_gene: TRBJ1-1
d_gene: TRBD1
CDR3nt: TGTGCCAGTAGTCCGGGACAGGGTACTGAAGCTTTCTTT
CDR3aa: CASSPGQGTEAFF

abundance: NA
len: 15
v_gene: TRBV4-1
j_gene: TRBJ1-5
d_gene: NA
CDR3nt: TGCGCCAGCAGCCAAGAGCCGGGACAAATTCAGCCCCAGCATTTT
CDR3aa: CASSQEPGQIQPQHF

abundance: NA
len: 19
v_gene: TRBV28
j_gene: TRBJ1-1
d_gene: TRBD1
CDR3nt: TGTGCCAGCAGTTTAATCGGGACAGGGGGCGCTTTCTTCGGCACTGAAGCTTTCTTT
CDR3aa: CASSLIGTGGAFFGTEAFF

abundance: NA
len: 15
v_gene: TRBV5-1
j_gene: TRBJ1-2
d_gene: TRBD1
CDR3nt: TGCGCCAGCAGCCCAACGACAGGGGGCGACTATGGCTACACCTTC
CDR3aa: CASSPTTGGDYGYTF

abundance: many
len: 14
v_gene: TRBV9
j_gene: TRBJ1-2
d_gene: NA
CDR3nt: TGTGCCAGCAGCGTTGACGACATGGCCTATGGCTACACCTTC
CDR3aa: CASSVDDMAYGYTF

abundance: NA
len: 13
v_gene: TRBV30
j_gene: TRBJ1-2
d_gene: NA
CDR3nt: TGTGCCTGGAGTGTTGGGTCGGGGAGCGGCTACACCTTC
CDR3aa: CAWSVGSGSGYTF

abundance: NA
len: 14
v_gene: TRBV27
j_gene: TRBJ2-5
d_gene: TRBD2
CDR3nt: TGTGCCAGCAGTTCCATAGCGGGGGTTGAGACCCAGTACTTC
CDR3aa: CASSSIAGVETQYF

abundance: NA
len: 14
v_gene: TRBV6-5
j_gene: TRBJ1-2
d_gene: NA
CDR3nt: TGTGCCAGCAGTCCTTTCGGGAAGAACTATGGCTACACCTTC
CDR3aa: CASSPFGKNYGYTF

abundance: NA
len: 14
v_gene: TRBV11-1
j_gene: TRBJ1-6
d_gene: NA
CDR3nt: TGTGCCAGCAGCCTCGGACAGTTTAATTCACCCCTCCACTTT
CDR3aa: CASSLGQFNSPLHF

abundance: NA
len: 15
v_gene: TRBV15
j_gene: TRBJ2-7
d_gene: TRBD2
CDR3nt: TGTGCCACCAGCAGAGATCGGGGGGGTCTCTACGAGCAGTACTTC
CDR3aa: CATSRDRGGLYEQYF

abundance: NA
len: 17
v_gene: TRBV18
j_gene: TRBJ2-7
d_gene: TRBD2
CDR3nt: TGTGCCAGCTCACCACCGGTCCGGCGGGAGGGCTTTCGCGAGCAGTACTTC
CDR3aa: CASSPPVRREGFREQYF

abundance: NA
len: 11
v_gene: TRBV15
j_gene: TRBJ2-7
d_gene: NA
CDR3nt: TGTGCCACCAGCAGCTATAACGAGCAGTACTTC
CDR3aa: CATSSYNEQYF

abundance: NA
len: 12
v_gene: TRBV5-4
j_gene: TRBJ2-1
d_gene: NA
CDR3nt: TGTGCCACCTCGCGATCCTACAATGAGCAGTTCTTC
CDR3aa: CATSRSYNEQFF